This T cell receptor beta chain was captured by sequencing in a study of cytomegalovirus exposure and HLA in healthy donors. It was with 60 Vbeta and 13 Jbeta primers that the PCR ran. Sequencing was performed with immunoSEQ multiplex PCR; in TCRdb, only in-frame clones are kept and a portion is missing. The profile shows 200,000 or so clones, about 77% of them singletons. Trimming shortened V by 3 bases and J by 6 bases, and 15 bases separated the two germline ends. The CDR3 is made up of 15 amino acids. In germline, CDR1 is LNHDA, CDR2 SQIVND (reference sequence). The rearrangement links TRBV19 to TRBJ2-1; a weak D match, TRBD2 (6 bases). This sequence was found in a woman under 40 in good health and CMV-seropositive. Sample: PBMCs. Here the CDR3 reads CASSMEAGQFNEQFF. The CDR3 nucleotides read TGTGCCAGTAGTATGGAGGCGGGGCAGTTCAATGAGCAGTTCTTC.